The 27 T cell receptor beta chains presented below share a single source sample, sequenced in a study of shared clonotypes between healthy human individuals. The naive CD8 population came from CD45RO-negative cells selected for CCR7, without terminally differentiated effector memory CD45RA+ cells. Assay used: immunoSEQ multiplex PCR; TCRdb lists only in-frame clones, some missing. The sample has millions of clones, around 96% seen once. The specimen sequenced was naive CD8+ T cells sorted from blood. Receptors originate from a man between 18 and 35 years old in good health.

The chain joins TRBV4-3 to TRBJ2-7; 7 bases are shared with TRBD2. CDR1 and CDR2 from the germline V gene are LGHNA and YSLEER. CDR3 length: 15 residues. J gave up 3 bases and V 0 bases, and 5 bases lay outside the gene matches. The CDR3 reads CASSQEGGLGYEQYF. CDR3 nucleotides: TGCGCCAGCAGCCAAGAGGGAGGGTTGGGCTACGAGCAGTACTTC.

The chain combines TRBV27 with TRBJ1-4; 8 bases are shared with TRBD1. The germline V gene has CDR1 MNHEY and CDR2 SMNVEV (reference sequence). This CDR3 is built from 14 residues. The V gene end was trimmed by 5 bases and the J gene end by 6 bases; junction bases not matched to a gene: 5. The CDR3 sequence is CASSPAGGDEKLFF. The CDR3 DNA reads TGTGCCAGCAGTCCAGCAGGGGGCGATGAAAAACTGTTTTTT.

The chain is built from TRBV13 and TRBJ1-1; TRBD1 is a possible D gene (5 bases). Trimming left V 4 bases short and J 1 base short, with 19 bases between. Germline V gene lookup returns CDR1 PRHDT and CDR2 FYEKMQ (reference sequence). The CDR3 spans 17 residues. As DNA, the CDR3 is TGTGCCAGCAGCTCGGATGCGCGGGGGTCCTCGAACACTGAAGCTTTCTTT. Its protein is CASSSDARGSSNTEAFF.

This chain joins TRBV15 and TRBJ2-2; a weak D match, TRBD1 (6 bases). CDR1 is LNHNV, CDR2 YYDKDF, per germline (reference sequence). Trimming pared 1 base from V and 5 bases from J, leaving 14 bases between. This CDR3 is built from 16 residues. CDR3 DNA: TGTGCCACCAGCAGAGCGACTACAGGGAGTACCGGGGAGCTGTTTTTT. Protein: CATSRATTGSTGELFF.

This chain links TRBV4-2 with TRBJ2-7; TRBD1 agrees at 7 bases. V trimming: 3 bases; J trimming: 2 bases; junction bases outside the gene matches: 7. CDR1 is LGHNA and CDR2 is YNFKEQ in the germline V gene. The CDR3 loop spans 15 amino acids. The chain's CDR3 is CASSQPGQSPYEQYF. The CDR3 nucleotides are TGTGCCAGCAGCCAGCCGGGACAGAGCCCCTACGAGCAGTACTTC.

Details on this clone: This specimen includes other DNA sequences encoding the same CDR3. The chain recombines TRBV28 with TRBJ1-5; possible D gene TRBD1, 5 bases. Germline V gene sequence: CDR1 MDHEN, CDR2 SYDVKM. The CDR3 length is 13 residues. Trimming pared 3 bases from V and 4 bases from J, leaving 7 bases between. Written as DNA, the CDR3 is TGTGCCAGCAGTTTTGGGGGAAATCAGCCCCAGCATTTT. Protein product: CASSFGGNQPQHF.

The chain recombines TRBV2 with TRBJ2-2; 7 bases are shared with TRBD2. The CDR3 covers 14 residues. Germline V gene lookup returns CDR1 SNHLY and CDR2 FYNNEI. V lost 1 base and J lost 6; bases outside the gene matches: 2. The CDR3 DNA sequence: TGTGCCAGCAGTGAAGTGGGAGGGGCCGGGGAGCTGTTTTTT. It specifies CASSEVGGAGELFF.

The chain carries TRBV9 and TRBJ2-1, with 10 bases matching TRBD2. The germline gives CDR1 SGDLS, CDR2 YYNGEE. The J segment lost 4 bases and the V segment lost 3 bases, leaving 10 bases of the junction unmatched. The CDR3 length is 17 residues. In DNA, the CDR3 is TGTGCCAGCAGCGCCAACCACCTAGCGGGGGCGTACAATGAGCAGTTCTTC. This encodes CASSANHLAGAYNEQFF.

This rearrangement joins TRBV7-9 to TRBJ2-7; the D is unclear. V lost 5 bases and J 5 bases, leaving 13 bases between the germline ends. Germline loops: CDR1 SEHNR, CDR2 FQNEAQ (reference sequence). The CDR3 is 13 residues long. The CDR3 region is CASSQLGFHEQYF. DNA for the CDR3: TGTGCCAGCAGCCAGTTGGGGTTTCACGAGCAGTACTTC.

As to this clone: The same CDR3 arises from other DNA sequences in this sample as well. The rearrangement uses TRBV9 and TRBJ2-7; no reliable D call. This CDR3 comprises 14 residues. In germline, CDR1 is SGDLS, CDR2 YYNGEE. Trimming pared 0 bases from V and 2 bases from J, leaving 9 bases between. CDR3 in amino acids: CASSVADGTYEQYF. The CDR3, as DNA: TGTGCCAGCAGCGTAGCCGACGGAACCTACGAGCAGTACTTC. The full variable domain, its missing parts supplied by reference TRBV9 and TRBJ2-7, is DSGVTQTPKHLITATGQRVTLRCSPRSGDLSVYWYQQSLDQGLQFLIQYYNGEERAKGNILERFSAQQFPDLHSELNLSSLELGDSALYFCASSVADGTYEQYFGPGTRLTVT.

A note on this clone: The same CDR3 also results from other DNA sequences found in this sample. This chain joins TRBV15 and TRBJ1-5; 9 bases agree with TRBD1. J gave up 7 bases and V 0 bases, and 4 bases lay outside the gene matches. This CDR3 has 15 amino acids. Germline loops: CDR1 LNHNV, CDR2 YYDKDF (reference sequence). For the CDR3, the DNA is TGTGCCACCAGCAGAGATTTGGGACAGGGACAGCCCCAGCATTTT. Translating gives CATSRDLGQGQPQHF.

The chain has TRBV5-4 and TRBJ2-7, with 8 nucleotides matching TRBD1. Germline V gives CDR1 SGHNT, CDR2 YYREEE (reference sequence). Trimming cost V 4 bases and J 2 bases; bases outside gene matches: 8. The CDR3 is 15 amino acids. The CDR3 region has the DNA TGTGCCAGCAGCAGACCCGAGACAGGGGCCTACGAGCAGTACTTC. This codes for CASSRPETGAYEQYF.

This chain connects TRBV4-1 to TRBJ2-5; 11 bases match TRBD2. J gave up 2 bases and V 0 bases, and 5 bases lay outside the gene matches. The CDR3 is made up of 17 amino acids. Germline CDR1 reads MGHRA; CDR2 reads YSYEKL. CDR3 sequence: CASSQEVLAGAQETQYF. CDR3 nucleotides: TGCGCCAGCAGCCAAGAAGTACTAGCGGGGGCTCAAGAGACCCAGTACTTC.

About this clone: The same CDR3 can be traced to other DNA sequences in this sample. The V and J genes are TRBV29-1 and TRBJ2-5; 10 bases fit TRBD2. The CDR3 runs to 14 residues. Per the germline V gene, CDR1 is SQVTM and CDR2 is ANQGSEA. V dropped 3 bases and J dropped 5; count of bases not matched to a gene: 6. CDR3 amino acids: CSVEGLAGVETQYF. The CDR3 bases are TGCAGCGTTGAGGGGCTAGCGGGAGTCGAGACCCAGTACTTC.

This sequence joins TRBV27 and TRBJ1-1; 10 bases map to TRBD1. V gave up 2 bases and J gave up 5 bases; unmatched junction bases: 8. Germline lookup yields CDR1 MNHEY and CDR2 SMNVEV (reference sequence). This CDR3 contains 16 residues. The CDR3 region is CASSLSRQGAKTEAFF. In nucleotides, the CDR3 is TGTGCCAGCAGTTTAAGCCGACAGGGGGCTAAAACTGAAGCTTTCTTT.

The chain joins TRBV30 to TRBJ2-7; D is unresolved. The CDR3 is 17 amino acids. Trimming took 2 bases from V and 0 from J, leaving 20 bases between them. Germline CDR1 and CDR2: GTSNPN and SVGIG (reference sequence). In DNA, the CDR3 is TGTGCCTGGAGTACTACGGAGCAGACGTTCAGCTCCTACGAGCAGTACTTC. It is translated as CAWSTTEQTFSSYEQYF.

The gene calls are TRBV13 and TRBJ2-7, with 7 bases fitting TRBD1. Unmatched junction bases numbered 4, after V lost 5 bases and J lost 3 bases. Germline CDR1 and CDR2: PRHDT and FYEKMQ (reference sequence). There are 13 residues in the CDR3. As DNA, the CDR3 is TGTGCCAGCAGCCGACAGGGAAACTACGAGCAGTACTTC. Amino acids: CASSRQGNYEQYF.

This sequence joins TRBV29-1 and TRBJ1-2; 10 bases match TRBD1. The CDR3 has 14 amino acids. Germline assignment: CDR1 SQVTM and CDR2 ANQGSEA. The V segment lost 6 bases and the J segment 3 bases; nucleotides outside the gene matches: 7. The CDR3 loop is CSVLDRGHHYGYTF. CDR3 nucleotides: TGCAGCGTGCTAGACAGGGGGCATCACTATGGCTACACCTTC.

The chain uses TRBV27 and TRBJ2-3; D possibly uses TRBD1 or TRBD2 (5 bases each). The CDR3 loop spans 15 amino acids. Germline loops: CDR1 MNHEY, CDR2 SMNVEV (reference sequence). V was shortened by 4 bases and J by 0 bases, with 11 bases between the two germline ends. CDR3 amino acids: CASSSGATSTDTQYF. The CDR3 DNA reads TGTGCCAGCAGTTCCGGGGCCACAAGCACAGATACGCAGTATTTT.

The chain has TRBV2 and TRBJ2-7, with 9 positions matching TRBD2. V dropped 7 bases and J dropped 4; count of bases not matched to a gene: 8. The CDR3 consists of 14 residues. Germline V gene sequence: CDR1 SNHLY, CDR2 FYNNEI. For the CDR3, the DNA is TGTGCCAGCATTAGACTAGCGGACGTTTACGAGCAGTACTTC. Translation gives CASIRLADVYEQYF.

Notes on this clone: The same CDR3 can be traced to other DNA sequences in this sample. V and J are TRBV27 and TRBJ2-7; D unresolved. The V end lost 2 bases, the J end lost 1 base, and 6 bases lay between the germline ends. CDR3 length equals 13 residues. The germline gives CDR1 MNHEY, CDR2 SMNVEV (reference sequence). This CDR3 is CASSLGQSYEQYF. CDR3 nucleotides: TGTGCCAGCAGTTTAGGCCAGTCCTACGAGCAGTACTTC.

The CDR3 sequence: CAFGLQGTIYF. In DNA, the CDR3 is TGTGCCTTCGGACTTCAGGGCACCATATATTTT. The V gene is TRBV30, the J gene TRBJ1-3, with D possibly being TRBD1 (5 bases). The CDR3 has 11 residues. Germline V gene data show CDR1 as GTSNPN and CDR2 as SVGIG (reference sequence). V lost 7 bases and J 9 bases, leaving 13 bases between the germline ends.

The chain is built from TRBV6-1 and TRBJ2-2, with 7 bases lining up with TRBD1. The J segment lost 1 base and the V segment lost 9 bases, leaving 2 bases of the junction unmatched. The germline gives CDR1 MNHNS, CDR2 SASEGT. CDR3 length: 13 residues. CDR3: CASGQVNTGELFF. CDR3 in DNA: TGTGCCAGTGGACAGGTGAACACCGGGGAGCTGTTTTTT.

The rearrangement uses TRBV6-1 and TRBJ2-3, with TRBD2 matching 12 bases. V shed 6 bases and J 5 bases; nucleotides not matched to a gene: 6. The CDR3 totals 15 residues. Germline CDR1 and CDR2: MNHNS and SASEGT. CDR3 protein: CASSDLAGGGDTQYF. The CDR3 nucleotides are TGTGCCAGCAGCGATCTAGCGGGAGGGGGAGATACGCAGTATTTT.

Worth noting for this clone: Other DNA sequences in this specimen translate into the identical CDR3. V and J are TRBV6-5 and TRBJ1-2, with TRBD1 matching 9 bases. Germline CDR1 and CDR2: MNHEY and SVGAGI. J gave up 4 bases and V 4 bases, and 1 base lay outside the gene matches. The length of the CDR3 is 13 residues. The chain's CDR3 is CASSLDRGYGYTF. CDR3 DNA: TGTGCCAGCAGTTTGGACAGGGGCTATGGCTACACCTTC.

CDR3 sequence reads: CASSASLAGQETQYF. The DNA for the CDR3 is TGTGCCAGCAGTGCCTCACTAGCGGGGCAAGAGACCCAGTACTTC. The rearrangement links TRBV6-1 to TRBJ2-5; 10 bases map to TRBD2. This CDR3 contains 15 residues. Germline loops: CDR1 MNHNS, CDR2 SASEGT. V lost 4 bases, J lost 2 bases, and 4 bases stayed unmatched.

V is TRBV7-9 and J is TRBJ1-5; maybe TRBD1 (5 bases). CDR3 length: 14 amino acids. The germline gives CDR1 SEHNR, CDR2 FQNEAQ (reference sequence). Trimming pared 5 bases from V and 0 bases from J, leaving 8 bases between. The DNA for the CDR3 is TGTGCCAGCAGCCGGGACGGTAGCAATCAGCCCCAGCATTTT. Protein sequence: CASSRDGSNQPQHF.